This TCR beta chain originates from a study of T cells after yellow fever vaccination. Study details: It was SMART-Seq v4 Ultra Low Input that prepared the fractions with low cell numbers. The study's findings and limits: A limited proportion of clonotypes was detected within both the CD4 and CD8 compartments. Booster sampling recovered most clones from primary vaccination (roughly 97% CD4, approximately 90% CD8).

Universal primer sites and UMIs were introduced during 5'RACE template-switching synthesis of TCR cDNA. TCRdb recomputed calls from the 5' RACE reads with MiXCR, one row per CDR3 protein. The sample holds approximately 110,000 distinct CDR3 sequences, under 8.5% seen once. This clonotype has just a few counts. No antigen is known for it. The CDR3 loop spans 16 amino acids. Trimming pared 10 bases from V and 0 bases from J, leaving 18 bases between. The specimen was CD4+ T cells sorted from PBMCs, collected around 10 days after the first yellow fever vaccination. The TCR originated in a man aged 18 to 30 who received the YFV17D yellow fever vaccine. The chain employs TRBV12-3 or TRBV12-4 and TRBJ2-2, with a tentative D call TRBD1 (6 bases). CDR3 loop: CATGQGSFANTGELFF. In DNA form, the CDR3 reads TGTGCCACCGGGCAGGGGTCATTCGCGAACACCGGGGAGCTGTTTTTT.